This T cell receptor beta chain came from a study of cytomegalovirus exposure and HLA in healthy donors (dated by TCRdb to the late 2010s). Some background on the complete study: An earlier analysis of approximately 600 of the donors reported about 250 Gb of sequence data and about 100 million unique TCR beta sequences from approximately 180 million T cells. Besides the first cohort of hundreds of subjects, a separate validation cohort made up of 120 different subjects was used. In a later analysis, previously published TCR beta repertoires from about 640 donors were re-analyzed and high-resolution HLA genotyping was added so that TCR occurrence patterns could be studied. To decide whether each TCR beta V gene segment behaved as functional or pseudogenic, an earlier analysis of some 600 of the donors relied on high-throughput TCR beta sequencing. Four to six DR-DQ haplotypes were handled as single units for association and clustering, since linkage in the cohort was strong. High-throughput TCR immunosequencing, statistical association of individual TCRs with disease status, and machine learning were combined to predict cytomegalovirus infection status. All discovery cohort repertoires had been generated on a single sequencing platform. Typing coverage differed by locus: A, B, C, DRB1 and DQB1 were typed in about 620-630 donors, DQA1 in about 560, DPA1 in 600 to 610, and DPB1 in about 450. Among the roughly 390 genotyped donors, more than 70% belonged to the genetic ancestry cluster associated with self-reported Caucasian donors. In the later analysis, no new phenotypic data were used to find candidate immune exposures; instead, reliance was placed on TCR beta sequences and their occurrence across donors. On average, 235,054 unique TCR beta nucleotide sequences were sequenced per donor among 398 genotyped donors of the cohort, with around 19% of those sequences being non-productive. Genome-wide SNP genotypes for about three fifths of the roughly 670 donors were used in a later genetic analysis, which treated that subset as a discovery cohort. Using immunosequencing, the study profiled T cell repertoires from fewer than 700 subjects and related those repertoires to cytomegalovirus serostatus. HLA typing covered class I and class II loci at four-digit resolution. An early release covering 550 to 650 HLA-typed donors comprised approximately 290 gigabases of sequencing data and around 80 million unique TCR sequences. The study aimed to test whether signatures of past pathogen exposure could be identified by cataloging public T cell receptors. Donor age, sex, ethnicity and CMV serostatus were compiled alongside the repertoire data.

Libraries were constructed by the immunoSEQ multiplex PCR assay. For the multiplex PCR, a mixture combining 60 forward primers for TCR Vbeta segments and 13 reverse primers for TCR Jbeta segments was used. The CDR3 region of rearranged TCR beta genes was amplified from genomic DNA by a multiplex PCR assay. The amplified TCR beta libraries were sequenced on the Illumina HiSeq System as 87-base-pair reads. In the paper's pipeline: In a later analysis, 77 million or so unique TCR beta chains were counted across the 500 to 700 repertoires, and roughly 11 million of these chains were shared by at least two donors. Raw reads were error-corrected and collapsed into unique sequences with a nearest-neighbor algorithm that merged closely related sequences to remove PCR and sequencing errors. To assign V, D and J gene segments, CDR3 sequences were aligned to IMGT reference sequences. For a sequence to be retained, a match of at least six nucleotides to both a V gene segment and a J gene segment was required. Rearrangements were called productive when the CDR3 lacked stop codons and stayed in frame with V and J; all others were non-productive. Following IMGT convention, CDR3 was defined as the stretch from the second conserved V-encoded cysteine to the conserved J-encoded phenylalanine. The earlier analysis of about 590 of the donors excluded sequences that lacked an unambiguous match to a single V gene segment. In an earlier analysis of around 600 of the donors, V segments were called functional above 56.7% productive rearrangements and were called segregating when the between-donor standard deviation exceeded 5%. A statistical classification framework was built to diagnose cytomegalovirus status from the catalog of TCR beta chain sequences. V and J gene assignment, in a later analysis, came from comparing TCR nucleotide sequences with IMGT/GENE-DB human TR gene sequences. The TCRdist pipeline was used in a later analysis to assign CDR3 sequences and most-parsimonious VDJ recombination scenarios. In a later analysis, every TCR beta chain was defined by the combination of its CDR3 amino acid sequence and its V-gene family, and reads without a unique V-gene family were dropped. To address suspected cross-contamination and a sequencing artifact, a later analysis removed a few hundred highly shared, low-generation-probability nucleotide sequences. In a later analysis, a clonal expansion index was calculated for each public chain from normalized within-repertoire ranks of inferred template counts. In a later analysis, generation probabilities were computed using a VDJ recombination model fitted to out-of-frame rearrangements, and the results were checked against IGoR. In a later analysis, TCR-TCR, TCR-HLA and TCR-CMV co-occurrence was scored with hypergeometric tests, and a repertoire-size bias correction was applied to TCR pairs. To estimate false discovery rates, a later analysis permuted the HLA or CMV assignments 20 times. In a later analysis, co-occurring TCRs were grouped with DBSCAN, and TCRdist sequence similarity was added when clustering was performed within HLA-allele-positive subsets. For co-occurrence clustering, repertoires with fewer than 30,000 or more than 120,000 public chains were excluded, along with roughly five repertoires with anomalous nucleotide sharing. TCRdb limited this immuneACCESS table to in-frame rearrangements with V and J called. A share of clones is missing; checked studies link under half to unresolved V genes, and the rest is unexplained. The V and J calls and the clone size are those of that table, but D and trimming were determined from the DNA. The sample data list about 120,000 clones, and around 80% of these were observed just once. Jointly, the top ten make up about 0.22% of the sample.

Details on this clone: No antigen is known for it. Base qualities are missing; no much larger clone stands one base away.

Deletion took 0 bases off V and 5 bases off J, with a span of 11 bases between the germline ends. CDR1 and CDR2 were assigned from the germline V gene as SGDLS and YYNGEE. From cysteine to phenylalanine, the CDR3 is 14 amino acids long. Left in the record is the CDR3 DNA by itself, 42 bases read in frame from the first base. The cohort was made up of several hundred healthy bone marrow donors. At the time of sampling, every cohort member was nominally healthy, though immune exposures that went unrecorded were likely present. The donor tested CMV seronegative and was one of the 352 seronegative cohort members. Every donor gave a peripheral blood sample, and the peripheral blood mononuclear cells from that sample were used for TCR beta sequencing. The Qiagen DNeasy Blood Extraction Kit was used to extract genomic DNA from the blood cell samples. Results and caveats for the whole study, not just this receptor: In a later analysis, several top co-occurrence clusters were reported to appear linked to parvovirus B19, influenza, CMV and Epstein-Barr virus. A further reported finding was that TCR beta sequences accurately predicted the HLA-A and HLA-B alleles for most subjects in the first cohort. Only TCR beta chains were sequenced in this cohort, and the absence of alpha or paired-chain data limited detectable features. Linkage disequilibrium might explain the correlated functional status among segregating V segments, but an unknown experimental factor could not be ruled out. In an earlier analysis of some 500 of the donors, most TCR beta V segments were observed in productive rearrangements about 87% or about 30% of the time, broadly matching IMGT annotations. Because counts were too low, approximately 18 rarely observed V segments, including chromosome 9 orphons, were excluded from the earlier analysis of several hundred of the donors. A later genetic analysis reported fewer N-insertions in productive TCRs among donors in an Asian-associated ancestry cluster than the approximately 670-donor mean. The study gave a list of some 150 TCR beta chains associated with cytomegalovirus. A later analysis found that HLA-associated TCR beta chains were more clonally expanded and had lower generation probabilities than equally common non-associated chains. At a false discovery rate of 0.05, a later analysis linked some 17,000 TCR beta sequences to specific HLA alleles. Because some donors lacked HLA typing at each locus, the association tests relied only on the typed subset. In vitro tests confirmed that a few of the cytomegalovirus-associated TCR beta chains recognize cytomegalovirus antigens. While some public TCRs were present in many individuals, most TCR sequences turned up only very rarely across donors. An association between a missense DCLRE1C variant and V-gene and J-gene trimming of TCR beta chains was found in a later genetic analysis and replicated in an independent cohort. A cluster of highly shared sequence variants was judged likely to represent a technical artifact of the sequencing pipeline. Some IMGT-functional V segments, including TRBV6-2 and TRBV6-3, could not be told apart with the 87-base-pair reads, so those segments were excluded. Immune exposure information for the cohort was limited to CMV serostatus. Presence/absence analyses assumed roughly uniform sequencing depth across donors, an assumption that may not hold. Cytomegalovirus status was reported to be diagnosed by the classifier with high specificity and sensitivity in both the original and validation cohorts. In a later analysis, most CMV-associated TCR beta chains were found to appear HLA-restricted, with HLA associations seemingly driven largely by CMV exposure. When HLA alleles, especially DR and DQ, strongly co-occurred, TCR associations were difficult to assign to individual alleles. A later analysis found that TCR association rates varied across HLA loci, with DRB1 alleles showing the most associated TCRs and HLA-C alleles the fewest. According to the authors, the approach could potentially be generalized to other disease states and immunological phenotypes.

Material for sequencing was PBMCs. The TCR comes from a man in his forties or fifties in good health and CMV-seronegative. The V and J segments used are TRBV9 and TRBJ2-5; matching of 7 bases hints at TRBD2 as the D gene. The CDR3 protein is CASSVEGGVETQYF. In nucleotides, the sequence is TGTGCCAGCAGCGTAGAGGGGGGGGTGGAGACCCAGTACTTC.